This T cell receptor beta chain emerged from a study of cytomegalovirus exposure and HLA in healthy donors. Study-level information: Unique TCRs numbering roughly 85 million, obtained from HLA-typed donors, made up an early data release.

Primers included in the PCR were 60 Vbeta and 13 Jbeta primers. In the authors' methods: In a later analysis, some 10 million of about 80 million unique beta chains occurred in at least two donors. Data came from immunoSEQ multiplex PCR; TCRdb stores just in-frame clones and leaves some out. The DNA was the basis for D and trimming; V, J and clone size are from that table. Across 100,000 to 150,000 clones, the top ten clones capture 2.5% to 3% of the sample. As for this clone: Its antigen is still unknown.

The CDR3 has 13 residues. Trimming stripped 8 bases from V and 1 base from J, with 8 bases between. From germline, CDR1 is SEHNR and CDR2 FQNEAQ (reference sequence). Overall study results and limits: In an earlier analysis, most TCR beta V segments were productive about 90% or about 30% of the time.

This sequence joins TRBV7-9 and TRBJ2-2; weak D call: TRBD2 (6 bases). Sequenced sample: PBMCs. The TCR originated in a young man in good health and CMV-seronegative. The CDR3 nucleotides read TGTGCCAGCGGGGGGTGGAACACCGGGGAGCTGTTTTTT. It codes for CASGGWNTGELFF. The full variable domain, with the rest looked up from reference TRBV7-9 and TRBJ2-2, is DTGVSQNPRHKITKRGQNVTFRCDPISEHNRLYWYRQTLGQGPEFLTYFQNEAQLEKSRLLSDRFSAERPKGSFSTLEIQRTEQGDSAMYLCASGGWNTGELFFGEGSRLTVL.